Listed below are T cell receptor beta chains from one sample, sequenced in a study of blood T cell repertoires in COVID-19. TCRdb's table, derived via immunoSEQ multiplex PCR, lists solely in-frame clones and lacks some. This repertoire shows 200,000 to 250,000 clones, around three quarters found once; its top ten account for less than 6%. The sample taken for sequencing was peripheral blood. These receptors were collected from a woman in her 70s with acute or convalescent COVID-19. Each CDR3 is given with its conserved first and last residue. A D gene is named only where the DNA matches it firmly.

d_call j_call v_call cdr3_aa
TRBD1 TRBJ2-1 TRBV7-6 CASSLAGQGGNEQFF
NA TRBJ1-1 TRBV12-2 CASRFPPGHMNTEAFF
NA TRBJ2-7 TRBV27 CASRRGTEQYF
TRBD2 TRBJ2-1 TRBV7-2 CASSFRTSGRGEQFF
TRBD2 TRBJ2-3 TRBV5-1 CASSLGLAGSTDTQYF
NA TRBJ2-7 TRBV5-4 CASRRVGGPSYEQYF
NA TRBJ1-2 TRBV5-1 CASSSDSYGYTF
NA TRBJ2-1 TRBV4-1 CASSHPQGYNEQFF
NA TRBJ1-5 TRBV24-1 CATSDLVGVWQPQHF
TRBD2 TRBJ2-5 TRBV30 CAWSVAGGQTQYF
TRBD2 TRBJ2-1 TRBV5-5 CASSRLPTFGTSGGENEQFF
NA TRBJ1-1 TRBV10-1 CASSEGAPNTEAFF
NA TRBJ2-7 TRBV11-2 CASSPVGSSFSEQYF
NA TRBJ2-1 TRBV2 CASSVAGLVNEQFF
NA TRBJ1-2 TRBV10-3 CAISELDTNYGYTF
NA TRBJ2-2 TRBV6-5 CASSRRQGGTGELFF
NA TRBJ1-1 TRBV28 CATNSPGVMNTEAFF
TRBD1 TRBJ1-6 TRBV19 CASSNDRANSPLHF
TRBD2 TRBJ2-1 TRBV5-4 CASSLNAGTRRYNEQFF
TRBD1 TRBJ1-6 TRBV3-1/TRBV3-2 CASRGTQGGSPLHF
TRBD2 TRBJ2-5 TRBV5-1 CASSSGTSVTETQYF
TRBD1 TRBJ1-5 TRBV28 CASSLLRGLGPQHF
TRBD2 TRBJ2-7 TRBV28 CASTRALAGAEQYF
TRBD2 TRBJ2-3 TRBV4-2 CASSQGWASGRSDTQYF
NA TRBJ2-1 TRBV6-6 CASSSRLDWIF
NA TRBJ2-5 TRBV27 CASSNRDQETQYF
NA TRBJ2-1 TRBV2 CASSKQEGEQFF
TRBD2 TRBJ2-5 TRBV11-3 CAGAKVKRGQETQYF
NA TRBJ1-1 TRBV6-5 CASSYAGGGLSTEAFF
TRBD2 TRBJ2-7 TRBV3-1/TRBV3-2 CASSLGLANAYEQYF
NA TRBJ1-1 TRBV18 CASSPRAGWDTEAFF
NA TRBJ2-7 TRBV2 CASSETRGGLEQYF
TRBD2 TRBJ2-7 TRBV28 CASSPWGSGRARDEQYF
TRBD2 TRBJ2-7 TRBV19 CASSRTGTSGRSSYEQYF
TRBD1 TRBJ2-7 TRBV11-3 CASSFRTGPMYEQYF